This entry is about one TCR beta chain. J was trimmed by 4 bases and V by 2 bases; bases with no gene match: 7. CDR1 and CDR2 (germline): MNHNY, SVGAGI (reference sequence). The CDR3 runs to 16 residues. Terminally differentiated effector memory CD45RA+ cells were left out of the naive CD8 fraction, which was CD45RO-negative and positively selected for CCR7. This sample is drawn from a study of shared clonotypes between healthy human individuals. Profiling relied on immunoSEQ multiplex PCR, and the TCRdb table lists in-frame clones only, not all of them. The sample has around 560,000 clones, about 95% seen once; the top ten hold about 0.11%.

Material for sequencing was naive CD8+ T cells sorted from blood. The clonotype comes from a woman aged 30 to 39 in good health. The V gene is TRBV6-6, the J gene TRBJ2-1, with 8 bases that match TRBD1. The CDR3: CASSYPQGAGYNEQFF. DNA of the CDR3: TGTGCCAGCAGTTACCCGCAGGGGGCTGGGTACAATGAGCAGTTCTTC.